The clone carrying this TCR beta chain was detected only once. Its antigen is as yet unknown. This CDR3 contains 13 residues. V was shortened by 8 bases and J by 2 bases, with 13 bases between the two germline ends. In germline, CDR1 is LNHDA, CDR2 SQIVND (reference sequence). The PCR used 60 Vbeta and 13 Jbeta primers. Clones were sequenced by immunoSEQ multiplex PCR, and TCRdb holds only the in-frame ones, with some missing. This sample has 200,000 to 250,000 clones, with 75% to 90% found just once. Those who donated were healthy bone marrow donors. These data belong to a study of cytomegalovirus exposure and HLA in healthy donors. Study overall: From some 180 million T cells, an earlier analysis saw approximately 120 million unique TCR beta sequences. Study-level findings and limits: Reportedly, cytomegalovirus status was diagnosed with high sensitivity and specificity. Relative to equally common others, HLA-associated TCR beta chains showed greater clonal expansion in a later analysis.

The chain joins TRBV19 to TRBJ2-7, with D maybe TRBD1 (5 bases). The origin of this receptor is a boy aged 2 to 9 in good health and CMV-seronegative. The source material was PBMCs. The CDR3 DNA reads TGTGCCAGTGGTACGACAGATGCCTACGAGCAGTACTTC. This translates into CASGTTDAYEQYF. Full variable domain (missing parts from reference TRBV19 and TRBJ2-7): DGGITQSPKYLFRKEGQNVTLSCEQNLNHDAMYWYRQDPGQGLRLIYYSQIVNDFQKGDIAEGYSVSREKKESFPLTVTSAQKNPTAFYLCASGTTDAYEQYFGPGTRLTVT.